This T cell receptor (beta chain) was identified during a study of CD8+ T cells in alopecia areata. Treatment described: oral pan-JAK inhibitor, 5-10 mg twice daily. cDNA reverse transcribed from extracted RNA served as the sequencing template. The assay was immunoSEQ multiplex PCR, and TCRdb's table has in-frame clones only and misses some. The sample lists about 300,000 clones, more than 45% occurring once. Germline loops: CDR1 LNHDA, CDR2 SQIVND (reference sequence). The CDR3 contains 16 residues. V lost 2 bases and J 0 bases, leaving 11 bases between the germline ends. The chain has TRBV19 and TRBJ2-4, with a possible D match to TRBD1 (6 bases). The receptor was derived from a human donor with alopecia areata. The specimen was CD4+ T cells sorted from blood, collected at week 24, from a patient treated with tofacitinib. CDR3 in amino acids: CASSISGTSAKNIQYF. In nucleotides, the CDR3 is TGTGCCAGTAGTATATCCGGGACATCAGCCAAAAACATTCAGTACTTC.